This T cell receptor (beta chain) was obtained from a study of T cells expressing NK-cell markers. In the study overall: Seven of the eight sequenced donors were classified as HCMV-seropositive, and one was classified as seronegative.

This CDR3 comprises 17 residues. Germline CDR1 and CDR2: SGHVS and FQNEAQ. With respect to this clonotype: What it binds is not known.

TCRdb re-called the 5' RACE reads and shows each CDR3 protein once, DNA omitted. This repertoire includes around 380,000 distinct CDR3 sequences. Study findings and constraints: About six donors showed dominant NKG2C+ clonotypes comprising roughly 1.0-7.0% of their CD8+ T cells.

This TCR was sampled from a woman in her forties or fifties in good health. The sequenced sample consisted of blood T cells: a sorted CD56 or NKG2C T cell subset, CD4+ or CD8+ T cells, or bulk PBMC T cells (not recorded which). The gene calls are TRBV7-8 and TRBJ2-1; as DNA is missing, the TRBD1 call by TCRdb cannot be tested. The CDR3: CASSLREGQGGINEQFF.